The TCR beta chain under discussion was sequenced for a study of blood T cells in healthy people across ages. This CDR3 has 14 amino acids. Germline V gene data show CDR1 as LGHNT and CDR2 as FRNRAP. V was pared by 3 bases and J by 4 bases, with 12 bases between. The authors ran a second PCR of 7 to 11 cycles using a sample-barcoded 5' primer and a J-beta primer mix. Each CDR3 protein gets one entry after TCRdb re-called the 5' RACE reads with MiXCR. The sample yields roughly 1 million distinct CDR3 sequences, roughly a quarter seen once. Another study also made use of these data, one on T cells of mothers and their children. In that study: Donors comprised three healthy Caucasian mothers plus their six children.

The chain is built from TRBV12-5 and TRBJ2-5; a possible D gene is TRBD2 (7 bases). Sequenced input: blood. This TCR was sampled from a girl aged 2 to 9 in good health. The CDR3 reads CASGLPGGLETQYF. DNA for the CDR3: TGTGCTAGTGGTTTACCCGGGGGGCTAGAGACCCAGTACTTC.